This TCR beta chain was found in a study of blood T cell repertoires in COVID-19. Overall study context: Researchers got acute and convalescent COVID-19 samples from the United States, Italy and Spain. Sample material is recorded as cDNA or gDNA derived from T cells, B-cell-depleted T cells, or PBMCs.

The germline V and J ends were trimmed by 0 bases and 4 bases, with 19 bases remaining between them. The CDR3 is made up of 17 amino acids. The germline V gene encodes CDR1 LGHDT and CDR2 YNNKEL (reference sequence). Authors' processing steps: Scientists estimated how many nucleated cells there were by amplifying reference gene primers. Using immunoSEQ multiplex PCR, the repertoire was profiled, and TCRdb retains in-frame clones only, with some absent. That table is the source of V, J and clone size, and D and trimming were worked out from the DNA. The repertoire holds about 150,000 clones, with 80% to 90% as singletons.

Sequencing was performed on peripheral blood. The V call is TRBV3-1 (or the pseudogene TRBV3-2), the J call TRBJ2-7, with D maybe TRBD2 (7 bases). The source of this sequence is a man aged 70 or older with acute or convalescent COVID-19. CDR3 nucleotides: TGTGCCAGCAGCCAAGACCCTCCCGGGGGGCAAAGGTACGAGCAGTACTTC. Protein sequence: CASSQDPPGGQRYEQYF.